This TCR beta chain was profiled in a study of cytotoxic CD8 clonotypes in ibrutinib-treated CLL. Study-wide results and caveats: Having risen at ibrutinib response, clonality had fallen back toward baseline by progression.

In regard to this clone: Antigen unknown.

The germline V gene encodes CDR1 SGHNT and CDR2 YENEEA. The V and J ends lost 5 bases and 4 bases respectively, with 24 bases between them. CDR3 length: 17 amino acids. Target depth was 1 in 200,000 to 1 in 1 million T cells, about 10x per clonotype. Only in-frame clones appear in the TCRdb table, and some are missing; sequencing was by immunoSEQ multiplex PCR. This sample has a few hundred thousand clones, with 80% found just once. The chain joins TRBV11-3 to TRBJ2-7; D call uncertain. This TCR derives from a human donor with chronic lymphocytic leukemia. Sequenced here: PBMCs, sampled before ibrutinib treatment. CDR3 nucleotide sequence: TGTGCCAGCAGCCCAAGATCCGGCCTAAATCCGGAATACGAGCAGTACTTC. It codes for CASSPRSGLNPEYEQYF.